The text below deals with one T cell receptor beta chain. The sample comes from a study of cytomegalovirus exposure and HLA in healthy donors. The PCR had 60 Vbeta and 13 Jbeta primers. The repertoire was sequenced with immunoSEQ multiplex PCR; TCRdb's copy has only in-frame clones and lacks some. The data show 150,000 to 200,000 clones, almost 85% seen once. The CDR3 extends over 13 amino acids. With 7 bases clipped from V and 7 bases from J, the junction kept 4 bases outside the gene matches. CDR1 is SGHNT and CDR2 is YYREEE in the germline V gene (reference sequence). The source material was PBMCs. The chain has TRBV5-4 and TRBJ1-6, with 8 bases that match TRBD1. The TCR was taken from a woman aged 45 to 65 in good health and CMV-seronegative. This CDR3 reads CASQQGGNSPLHF. Written as DNA, the CDR3 is TGTGCCAGCCAACAGGGGGGGAATTCACCCCTCCACTTT. Full variable domain (remainder filled in from reference TRBV5-4 and TRBJ1-6): ETGVTQSPTHLIKTRGQQVTLRCSSQSGHNTVSWYQQALGQGPQFIFQYYREEENGRGNFPPRFSGLQFPNYSSELNVNALELDDSALYLCASQQGGNSPLHFGNGTRLTVT.